The 2 T cell receptor beta chains given below trace back to one sample, sequenced in a study of early T cells in non-severe SARS-CoV-2 infection. TCRdb independently ran MiXCR on the 5' RACE reads; one entry per CDR3 protein. The repertoire holds approximately 69,000 distinct CDR3 sequences, over 9.5% seen once, with almost 6.5% in the top ten. The sequencing sample was made of whole blood. The receptors come from an adult who was a healthcare worker with PCR-confirmed SARS-CoV-2 infection or an uninfected control (not recorded which).

In this sample, this clonotype turned up a few times. This chain links TRBV10-3 with TRBJ2-1, with TRBD2 matching 8 bases. With V trimmed by 6 bases and J by 4 bases, 5 bases remained unmatched. CDR1 and CDR2 from the germline V gene are ENHRY and SYGVKD. This CDR3 is 14 amino acids long. The CDR3 bases are TGTGCCATCAGAGAAGGCGGGGGGTACAATGAGCAGTTCTTC. This codes for CAIREGGGYNEQFF.

The chain has TRBV6-5 and TRBJ1-2; 7 bases fit TRBD1. J gave up 3 bases and V 5 bases, and 6 bases lay outside the gene matches. This CDR3 has 14 residues. Germline values: CDR1 MNHEY, CDR2 SVGAGI. The CDR3 DNA reads TGTGCCAGCAGTGAAGGACAGGCCTACTATGGCTACACCTTC. Protein product: CASSEGQAYYGYTF.